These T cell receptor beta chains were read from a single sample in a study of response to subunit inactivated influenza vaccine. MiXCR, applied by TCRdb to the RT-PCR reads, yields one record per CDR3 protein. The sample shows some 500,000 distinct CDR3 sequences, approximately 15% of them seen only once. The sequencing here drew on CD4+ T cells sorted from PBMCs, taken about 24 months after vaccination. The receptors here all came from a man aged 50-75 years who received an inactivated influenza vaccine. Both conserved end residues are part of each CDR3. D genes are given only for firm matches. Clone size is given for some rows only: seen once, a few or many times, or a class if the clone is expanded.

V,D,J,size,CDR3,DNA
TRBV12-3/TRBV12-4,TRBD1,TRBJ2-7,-,CASSLATGPDEQYF,TGTGCCAGCAGTTTAGCGACAGGGCCAGACGAGCAGTACTTC
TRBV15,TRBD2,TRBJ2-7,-,CATSRVRAGSRYEQYF,TGTGCCACCAGCAGAGTCCGAGCGGGAAGCCGCTACGAGCAGTACTTC
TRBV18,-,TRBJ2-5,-,CASSPNLETQYF,TGTGCCAGCTCACCCAACCTGGAGACCCAGTACTTC
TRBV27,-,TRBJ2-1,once,CASSLYGGGTYNEQFF,TGTGCCAGCAGTTTATACGGGGGAGGAACCTACAATGAGCAGTTCTTC
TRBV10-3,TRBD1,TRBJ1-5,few,CAISDGTVGQPQHF,TGTGCCATCAGCGATGGGACAGTCGGGCAGCCCCAGCATTTT
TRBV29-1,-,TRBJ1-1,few,CSVDSGVGTEAFF,TGCAGCGTTGATTCGGGGGTAGGGACTGAAGCTTTCTTT
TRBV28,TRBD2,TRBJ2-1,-,CASSPSSGRDDNEQFF,TGTGCCAGCAGCCCTTCCAGCGGGAGGGATGACAATGAGCAGTTCTTC
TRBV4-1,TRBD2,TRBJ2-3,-,CASSPGRTSGRDTQYF,TGCGCCAGCAGCCCCGGAAGGACTAGCGGACGAGATACGCAGTATTTT
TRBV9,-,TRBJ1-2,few,CASSSAGSSYGGYTF,TGTGCCAGCAGCTCAGCCGGGTCAAGCTATGGGGGCTACACCTTC
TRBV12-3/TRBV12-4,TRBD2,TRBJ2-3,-,CASSHGLAGGLGDTQYF,TGTGCCAGCAGTCACGGACTAGCGGGGGGGCTAGGAGATACGCAGTATTTT